One sample yielded the 16 T cell receptor beta chains listed below, sequenced in a study of CD8 T cells in ankylosing spondylitis. TCRdb re-derived calls from the 5' RACE reads in MiXCR, one entry per CDR3 protein. The table records 36,000 or so distinct CDR3 sequences, 4.5% to 6% of them present only once. The specimen sequenced was blood, either unsorted or a sorted T cell fraction (not recorded which). Receptors were obtained from a male donor with ankylosing spondylitis or in good health (not recorded which).

This clonotype came up many times. The rearrangement links TRBV5-1 to TRBJ2-7, with D unclear. The germline gives CDR1 SGHRS, CDR2 YFSETQ. V lost 0 bases and J 3 bases, leaving 10 bases between the germline ends. The CDR3 extends over 14 amino acids. In DNA form, the CDR3 reads TGCGCCAGCAGCTTGGTACCGGAAGACTACGAGCAGTACTTC. This codes for CASSLVPEDYEQYF.

This clonotype was recorded at least ten times. V and J are TRBV18 and TRBJ2-7; no definite D call. V lost 2 bases to trimming and J lost 3 bases, with 11 bases between them. The CDR3 sequence is 14 residues long. Germline CDR1 reads KGHSH; CDR2 reads LQKENI. For the CDR3, the DNA is TGTGCCAGCTCACCAAACAGCCTATACTACGAGCAGTACTTC. It codes for CASSPNSLYYEQYF.

This clonotype has at least ten counts. V usage is TRBV19 and J usage is TRBJ2-7; tentatively, D is TRBD1 or TRBD2 (5 bases each). V lost 6 bases to trimming and J lost 5 bases, with 11 bases between them. Per the germline V gene, CDR1 is LNHDA and CDR2 is SQIVND (reference sequence). The CDR3 is 12 residues long. This CDR3 is CASSGTWNEQYF. In nucleotides, the CDR3 is TGTGCCAGTAGCGGGACGTGGAACGAGCAGTACTTC.

The table lists this clonotype with many counts. The chain employs TRBV2 and TRBJ1-2, with 8 bases aligning to TRBD1. CDR3 length equals 14 residues. V lost 0 bases to trimming and J lost 7 bases; unmatched junction nucleotides: 4. From germline, CDR1 is SNHLY and CDR2 FYNNEI. This CDR3 is CASSEARGPFGYTF. The CDR3 nucleotides are TGTGCCAGCAGTGAAGCCAGGGGGCCGTTTGGCTACACCTTC.

This chain joins TRBV20-1 and TRBJ2-5, with D perhaps matching TRBD1 or TRBD2 (5 bases each). From germline, CDR1 is DFQATT and CDR2 SNEGSKA (reference sequence). The CDR3 is 15 amino acids. Between the trimmed V and J ends, which lost 0 bases and 9 bases, there was a span of 20 bases. This chain's CDR3 is CSARDRFGGLGAQYF. CDR3 bases: TGCAGTGCTAGAGATAGGTTCGGCGGGTTGGGGGCCCAGTACTTC.

This clonotype was seen at least ten times. This CDR3 reads CASSQERGPYNEQYF. CDR3 bases: TGTGCCAGCAGCCAAGAGAGGGGCCCCTATAACGAGCAGTACTTC. This chain joins TRBV4-2 and TRBJ2-7; D is perhaps TRBD1 or TRBD2 (5 bases each). Germline V gives CDR1 LGHNA, CDR2 YNFKEQ. The CDR3 is 15 amino acids. Trimming shortened V by 0 bases and J by 5 bases, and 14 bases separated the two germline ends.

Many counts were recorded for this clonotype. CDR3 in DNA: TGTGCCAGCAGAGTAGCGCCGATGGCCTACAATGAGCAGTTCTTC. Its protein is CASRVAPMAYNEQFF. The V gene is TRBV28, the J gene TRBJ2-1, with D possibly TRBD2 on 5 matching bases. V was shortened by 6 bases and J by 2 bases, with 14 bases between the two germline ends. Germline values: CDR1 MDHEN, CDR2 SYDVKM. This CDR3 has 15 amino acids.

This clonotype was seen repeatedly, ten times or more. An end of the junction differs from the germline gene, which may be a read error. The chain combines TRBV7-7 with TRBJ2-5; possible D gene TRBD1, 5 bases. CDR3 length: 13 amino acids. The germline gives CDR1 SSHAT, CDR2 FNYEAQ (reference sequence). The CDR3 nucleotides read TGTGCTAGCAGCTTAATGGGGCGAGAGACCCAGTACTTC. Its protein is CASSLMGRETQYF. The variable domain in full, completed from reference TRBV7-7 and TRBJ2-5, reads GAGVSQSPRYKVTKRGQDVTLRCDPISSHATLYWYQQALGQGPEFLTYFNYEAQPDKSGLPSDRFSAERPEGSISTLTIQRTEQRDSAMYRCASSLMGRETQYFGPGTRLLVL.

This clonotype was counted many times. The chain recombines TRBV19 with TRBJ2-7, with D uncertain. The CDR3 totals 15 residues. Germline V gene data show CDR1 as LNHDA and CDR2 as SQIVND (reference sequence). V lost 7 bases and J 6 bases, leaving 22 bases between the germline ends. For the CDR3, the DNA is TGTGCCAGTAAGCCCCTATCAGGCGGCCACTCCGAGCAGTACTTC. Translated: CASKPLSGGHSEQYF.

There are many counts of this clonotype. The J gene is TRBJ1-5, the V gene TRBV2; D perhaps matches TRBD1 (5 bases). The germline gives CDR1 SNHLY, CDR2 FYNNEI. The V and J ends lost 8 bases and 1 base respectively, with 12 bases between them. The CDR3 length is 14 residues. CDR3 sequence reads: CASRTGGSNQPQHF. As DNA, the CDR3 is TGTGCCAGCCGGACCGGGGGAAGCAATCAGCCCCAGCATTTT.

There are many counts of this clonotype. The V call is TRBV24-1, the J call TRBJ2-4, with 7 bases lining up with TRBD2. Germline trimming cut 2 bases from V and 9 bases from J; bases unmatched to any gene: 6. Germline loops: CDR1 KGHDR, CDR2 SFDVKD. This CDR3 spans 14 amino acids. The CDR3 sequence: CATSDSGLVAIQYF. DNA for the CDR3: TGTGCCACCAGTGATTCTGGACTAGTGGCCATTCAGTACTTC.

Ten or more counts support this clonotype. The gene calls are TRBV9 and TRBJ2-5; D is unclear. The CDR3 is 14 residues long. The germline gives CDR1 SGDLS, CDR2 YYNGEE. Trimming removed 0 bases from V and 3 bases from J, with 9 bases in between. In DNA, the CDR3 is TGTGCCAGCAGCGTAGTCGGCCGGGAAGAGACCCAGTACTTC. Residues: CASSVVGREETQYF.

In regard to this clonotype: Just one base apart from a much larger clone, this may be a read error. The V and J genes are TRBV4-2 and TRBJ2-1, with D unclear. Germline V gene lookup returns CDR1 LGHNA and CDR2 YNFKEQ. CDR3 length: 13 residues. Trimming pared 4 bases from V and 6 bases from J, leaving 10 bases between. The CDR3 DNA reads TGTGCCAGCAGCCTCGGACGTCTCAATGAGCAGTTCTTC. Translated, it gives CASSLGRLNEQFF.

This clonotype was found many times. This chain links TRBV29-1 with TRBJ2-7; D is undetermined. In germline, CDR1 is SQVTM, CDR2 ANQGSEA. This CDR3 region has 13 residues. Trimming took off 6 bases at V and 1 base at J, with 13 bases between the two ends. CDR3 in DNA: TGCAGCGTGGGCCTTGGAGAGTCCTACGAGCAGTACTTC. Protein: CSVGLGESYEQYF.

This clonotype rates as medium-sized. The chain uses TRBV27 and TRBJ1-1; D is undetermined. Trimming removed 6 bases at V and 3 bases at J, with 5 bases between. Germline CDR1 reads MNHEY; CDR2 reads SMNVEV (reference sequence). This CDR3 is built from 11 residues. In DNA form, the CDR3 reads TGTGCCAGCAGCCGGTACACTGAAGCTTTCTTT. Its translation is CASSRYTEAFF.

In this sample, this clonotype turned up many times. This sequence joins TRBV7-9 and TRBJ1-6; the D is unclear. CDR1 and CDR2 (germline): SEHNR, FQNEAQ (reference sequence). Trimming stripped 5 bases from V and 9 bases from J, with 17 bases between. The CDR3 extends over 15 amino acids. The CDR3 sequence: CASSERERMSSPLHF. DNA of the CDR3: TGTGCCAGCAGCGAAAGAGAGAGGATGAGTTCACCCCTCCACTTT.